A selection of T cell receptor beta chains follows, all from one sample in a study of cytomegalovirus exposure and HLA in healthy donors. Repertoires were generated with immunoSEQ multiplex PCR, while TCRdb's copy carries only in-frame clones and drops some. This table has some 220,000 clones, 78% appearing once. Sequencing was done on a sample of PBMCs. The source of these receptors is a boy younger than 18 in good health and CMV-seronegative. CDR3s include the opening cysteine and the closing phenylalanine or tryptophan. Each record gives: CDR3 DNA, CDR3 protein, clone size, D gene, J gene, V gene. A D gene is named only where the DNA matches it firmly. Size values are once, few and many counts, or a class for expanded clones, and some rows have none.

TGTGCCTGGCTGACAGGCCATGAAGCTTTCTTT,CAWLTGHEAFF,.,.,TRBJ1-1,TRBV30
TGCAGCGGTGGGACTAGCGGGGGAGTCCACACAGATACGCAGTATTTT,CSGGTSGGVHTDTQYF,.,TRBD2,TRBJ2-3,TRBV29-1
TGTGCCAGCAGCTTCGACTCCGGGACATCTTATGGCTACACCTTC,CASSFDSGTSYGYTF,.,.,TRBJ1-2,TRBV11-3
TGTGCCAGCAGCAGGGGAGGTAGCGGAACCTACGAGCAGTACTTC,CASSRGGSGTYEQYF,.,.,TRBJ2-7,TRBV11-3
TGTGCCTGGAGCCACTCCTCCTCAGGGTGTGGCTACACCTTC,CAWSHSSSGCGYTF,.,.,TRBJ1-2,TRBV30
TGCGCCAGCAGCGCGGGGGGCCTCCAAGAGACCCAGTACTTC,CASSAGGLQETQYF,few,TRBD2,TRBJ2-5,TRBV4-1
TGTGCCATCAGTGACGCCAGAATTAATACCTTC,CAISDARINTF,once,.,TRBJ2-7,TRBV10-3
TGTGCCAGCAGTGAAGGGCCTAGCGGGGGGCCCTACGAGCAGTACTTC,CASSEGPSGGPYEQYF,.,TRBD2,TRBJ2-7,TRBV6-1
TGCAGCGTTGAAGTAGAGGACAGGCCGGACTGTGAAGCTTTCTTT,CSVEVEDRPDCEAFF,.,TRBD1,TRBJ1-1,TRBV29-1
TGCGCCAGCAGCTTGGGAGGGGGGGTCTACGAGCAGTACTTC,CASSLGGGVYEQYF,few,.,TRBJ2-7,TRBV5-1
TGTGCCAGCAGCTTATCTAGCGGGAGGTTAGGAGAGCAGTACTTC,CASSLSSGRLGEQYF,.,TRBD2,TRBJ2-7,TRBV7-2
TGTGCCAGCTCACCACGTGTACTAGGAGGCACCGGGGAGCTGTTTTTT,CASSPRVLGGTGELFF,.,.,TRBJ2-2,TRBV18
TGTGCCAGCAGCTCGACAGTGAACACTGAAGCTTTCTTT,CASSSTVNTEAFF,.,.,TRBJ1-1,TRBV13
TGTGCCAGCAGTGAAGGGGACAGGGAAGGCGAAAAACTGTTTTTT,CASSEGDREGEKLFF,.,TRBD1,TRBJ1-4,TRBV25-1
TGTGCCAGCAGCGCGGGGGGTCCTCCCGGGTACGAGCAGTTCTTC,CASSAGGPPGYEQFF,once,TRBD2,TRBJ2-1,TRBV9
TGTGCCAGCAGTTATTTGCAGGGGGCTGGAGATACGCAGTATTTT,CASSYLQGAGDTQYF,.,TRBD1,TRBJ2-3,TRBV6-6
TGTGCCAGCAGCGTAGCCCAGGTTAGCACAGATACGCAGTATTTT,CASSVAQVSTDTQYF,.,.,TRBJ2-3,TRBV9
TGCGCCAGCAGCTTGGGGACAGCAACCTACGAGCAGTACTTC,CASSLGTATYEQYF,.,.,TRBJ2-7,TRBV5-1
TGTGCCAGCAGCGTGTGGACAGGGGGCCCATACACTGAAGCTTTCTTT,CASSVWTGGPYTEAFF,once,TRBD1,TRBJ1-1,TRBV9
TGTGCCAGCAGGAACAGGGAACTCACAGATACGCAGTATTTT,CASRNRELTDTQYF,few,.,TRBJ2-3,TRBV2
TGTGCCTGGAGTCGGGGGATTGGGAACACTGAAGCTTTCTTT,CAWSRGIGNTEAFF,.,.,TRBJ1-1,TRBV30
TGTGCCAGCAGGGACAGGGAATCCTACGAGCAGTACTTC,CASRDRESYEQYF,.,TRBD1,TRBJ2-7,TRBV2